This is a list of T cell receptor beta chains from one sample in a study of blood T cell repertoires in COVID-19. Using immunoSEQ multiplex PCR, the repertoire was profiled, and TCRdb retains in-frame clones only, with some absent. The table has over 60,000 clones, about four fifths seen once. Sequencing was performed on peripheral blood. The receptors originated from a human donor in a cohort sampled during active COVID-19. Each CDR3 is given with its conserved first and last residue. The D gene is left open where the match is weak. The listing skips clone size in some rows; elsewhere it reads once, few, many or a size class.

NA,TRBJ2-5,NA,TRBV11-2,TGTGCCAGCAGCTTAGAGGGGCCCCAGTACTTC,CASSLEGPQYF
TRBD1,TRBJ1-6,NA,TRBV6-5,TGTGCCAGCAGCCTACAGACAGGGGGCAATTCACCCCTCCACTTT,CASSLQTGGNSPLHF
TRBD1,TRBJ1-6,NA,TRBV7-2,TGTGCCAGCAGCTTAACGGCGGGACAGTTTATCTCCCTCCACTTT,CASSLTAGQFISLHF
NA,TRBJ1-6,NA,TRBV11-2,TGTGCCAGCAGCTTAGTATCTAATTCACCCCTCCACTTT,CASSLVSNSPLHF
TRBD1,TRBJ1-4,few,TRBV5-1,TGCGCCAGCAGCTCCGGGACAGGGGATGAAAAACTGTTTTTT,CASSSGTGDEKLFF
TRBD1,TRBJ1-5,NA,TRBV5-4,TGTGCCAGCAGCGAGGGACAGCCTAACGGCAATCAGCCCCAGCATTTT,CASSEGQPNGNQPQHF
NA,TRBJ1-3,few,TRBV6-5,TGTGCCAGCATGTATTCCTCTGGAAACACCATATATTTT,CASMYSSGNTIYF
TRBD1,TRBJ1-4,few,TRBV29-1,TGCAGCGTTGAACGGACAGGAGGAAAACTGTTTTTT,CSVERTGGKLFF
NA,TRBJ1-3,few,TRBV6-5,TGTGCCATCGATTACAGGGCTGGAAACACCATATATTTT,CAIDYRAGNTIYF
TRBD1,TRBJ1-5,NA,TRBV18,TGTGCCAGCTCACCACCCCGGACAGGGTGGGGTAGCAATCAGCCCCAGCATTTT,CASSPPRTGWGSNQPQHF
TRBD1,TRBJ1-4,NA,TRBV19,TGTGCCAGTAGTCCCCGGGGGACAGGTGCTGCAACTAATGAAAAACTGTTTTTT,CASSPRGTGAATNEKLFF
NA,TRBJ1-6,NA,TRBV2,TGTGCCAGCAGCCCCCCCCGGGACACAAATTCACCCCTCCACTTT,CASSPPRDTNSPLHF
NA,TRBJ2-6,NA,TRBV6-1,TGTGCCAGCAGTGAAGGCCTGAACGGGGCTGGGGCCAACGTCCTGACTTTC,CASSEGLNGAGANVLTF
NA,TRBJ2-1,NA,TRBV28,TGTGCCAGCAGTTTAGTAAATGAGCAGTTCTTC,CASSLVNEQFF
TRBD1,TRBJ1-5,once,TRBV6-6,TGTGCCAGCAGTTCCGGACAGGGCTTGGGGCCCCAGCATTTT,CASSSGQGLGPQHF
NA,TRBJ1-5,NA,TRBV7-4,TGTGCCAGCAGCCCCAATTACCGACAGAGCAATCAGCCCCAGCATTTT,CASSPNYRQSNQPQHF
TRBD1,TRBJ2-7,NA,TRBV2,TGTGCCAGTGGACAGGGGGCTCCCTACGAGCAGTACTTC,CASGQGAPYEQYF
NA,TRBJ2-7,NA,TRBV10-2,TGCGCCAGCAGGGGGGGGGCTGTGGGCGAGCAGTACTTC,CASRGGAVGEQYF
NA,TRBJ1-2,NA,TRBV3-1/TRBV3-2,TGTGCCAGCAGCCAAGATCGGGACATGGGCGGCTACACCTTC,CASSQDRDMGGYTF
TRBD1,TRBJ2-5,once,TRBV11-2,TGTGCCAGCAGCTTGGCCCGGACAGGCCAAGAGACCCAGTACTTC,CASSLARTGQETQYF
NA,TRBJ1-1,NA,TRBV4-3,TGCGCCAGCAGCCAAGATCATTCGGTACAGTTTGGAGCTTTCTTT,CASSQDHSVQFGAFF
TRBD1,TRBJ2-7,few,TRBV9,TGTGCCAGCAGCGGGACAGGGGTCGAGCAGTACTTC,CASSGTGVEQYF
TRBD1,TRBJ1-3,NA,TRBV5-1,TGCGCCAGCAGCCCTGAAGGGACAGGGAGAACTGGAAACACCATATATTTT,CASSPEGTGRTGNTIYF
TRBD2,TRBJ2-7,few,TRBV6-6,TGTGCCAGCAGCGAGCGGGGAGACTCCTACGAGCAGTACTTC,CASSERGDSYEQYF
TRBD2,TRBJ2-1,NA,TRBV4-2,TGTGCCAGCAGCCCGGGGAGCGGGGGGGAGAGTGAGCAGTTCTTC,CASSPGSGGESEQFF
NA,TRBJ1-6,once,TRBV21-1,TGTGCCAGCAATGGGACACCCTCGTCCTCCACCTCCCCACCCCTCCACTTT,CASNGTPSSSTSPPLHF
NA,TRBJ2-6,NA,TRBV7-6,TGTGCCAGCAGCTTATGGCAGGGCGCCGCCGGGGCCAACGTCCTGACTTTC,CASSLWQGAAGANVLTF
TRBD1,TRBJ1-3,NA,TRBV6-6,TGTGCCAGCACCAGACAGGGCTCTGGAAACACCATATATTTT,CASTRQGSGNTIYF
NA,TRBJ1-2,NA,TRBV21-1,TGTGCCAGCAGCAAAAAAAGGAGGTTTACGGCCACGGGGTATGGCTACACCTTC,CASSKKRRFTATGYGYTF
TRBD1,TRBJ1-1,NA,TRBV7-6,TGTGCCAGCAGCCGCATACCAGGGGGCACTGAAGCTTTCTTT,CASSRIPGGTEAFF
NA,TRBJ2-1,NA,TRBV27,TGTGCCAGCAGTCCCCGCAACAGGGCGGGTGAGCAGTTCTTC,CASSPRNRAGEQFF
TRBD2,TRBJ2-7,NA,TRBV5-6,TGTGCCAGCAGCTTGGGACTAGCGGGGAACTACGAGCAGTACTTC,CASSLGLAGNYEQYF
NA,TRBJ1-1,NA,TRBV29-1,TGCAGCGCGTATCGACAGATGAACACTGAAGCTTTCTTT,CSAYRQMNTEAFF
NA,TRBJ1-6,few,TRBV2,TGTGCCAGCAGTACGCAGGGATCCTATAATTCACCCCTCCACTTT,CASSTQGSYNSPLHF
TRBD1,TRBJ2-7,NA,TRBV4-2,TGTGCCAGCAGTCTAAGACAGGGGAGCTCCTACGAGCAGTACTTC,CASSLRQGSSYEQYF
NA,TRBJ1-3,NA,TRBV3-1/TRBV3-2,TGTGCCAGCAGCCAAGGATCAGTTGACTCTGGAAACACCATATATTTT,CASSQGSVDSGNTIYF
NA,TRBJ1-2,NA,TRBV27,TGTGCCAGCAGTTTATTGCAGGGCTACACCTTC,CASSLLQGYTF
NA,TRBJ2-7,NA,TRBV11-3,TGTGCCAGCAGCTTAGGCCCGCCCTTACAGGGCCCTTTATCCTACGAGCAGTACTTC,CASSLGPPLQGPLSYEQYF
TRBD2,TRBJ2-6,NA,TRBV4-3,TGCGCCAGCAGCCAATCGACCGGGACTAACTCTGGGGCCAACGTCCTGACTTTC,CASSQSTGTNSGANVLTF
TRBD1,TRBJ1-4,NA,TRBV12-3/TRBV12-4,TGTGCCAGTGATACAGGGGGCGGAAAACTGTTTTTT,CASDTGGGKLFF
NA,TRBJ2-3,NA,TRBV30,TGTGCCTGGAGTGTCGAAGCCACGTTTGCAGATACGCAGTATTTT,CAWSVEATFADTQYF
NA,TRBJ1-1,NA,TRBV7-9,TGTGCCAGCAGCTTCGGACTGCCGAACACTGAAGCTTTCTTT,CASSFGLPNTEAFF
NA,TRBJ1-2,NA,TRBV5-4,TGTGCCAGCAGCAAAAAAACAGAGAACTATGGCTACACCTTC,CASSKKTENYGYTF
NA,TRBJ1-2,once,TRBV4-2,TGTGCCAGCAGCCAAGAATTACGGGGGAGTGGCGGCTACACCTTC,CASSQELRGSGGYTF
NA,TRBJ2-1,few,TRBV12-5,TGTGCTAGTCTCGACAGTCCCTCCTACAATGAGCAGTTCTTC,CASLDSPSYNEQFF
TRBD2,TRBJ2-7,once,TRBV29-1,TGCAGCGTTGGGGGGGGTTTGGACGCCCCCTACGAGCAGTACTTC,CSVGGGLDAPYEQYF